This TCR beta chain was identified during a study of beta chain features in type 1 diabetes. CDR1 is SNHLY, CDR2 FYNNEI, per germline. The CDR3 extends over 14 amino acids. Trimming left V 8 bases short and J 3 bases short, with 16 bases between. The whole isolated RNA underwent reverse transcription, so sequencing captured expressed TCRB transcripts. Here immunoSEQ multiplex PCR was the method, and the copy in TCRdb shows in-frame clones only, minus some. The sample has some 250,000 clones; 25% to 30% are singletons. The clonotype was recovered from a man aged 25 to 45 in good health. J is TRBJ1-1 and V is TRBV2; D not certain. Source material: central memory CD4+ T cells from blood. The CDR3 DNA is TGTGCCAGCCACCATCCCCGGGAGTACACTGAAGCTTTCTTT. Its protein product is CASHHPREYTEAFF. Complete variable domain (other parts from reference TRBV2 and TRBJ1-1): EPEVTQTPSHQVTQMGQEVILRCVPISNHLYFYWYRQILGQKVEFLVSFYNNEISEKSEIFDDQFSVERPDGSNFTLKIRSTKLEDSAMYFCASHHPREYTEAFFGQGTRLTVV.